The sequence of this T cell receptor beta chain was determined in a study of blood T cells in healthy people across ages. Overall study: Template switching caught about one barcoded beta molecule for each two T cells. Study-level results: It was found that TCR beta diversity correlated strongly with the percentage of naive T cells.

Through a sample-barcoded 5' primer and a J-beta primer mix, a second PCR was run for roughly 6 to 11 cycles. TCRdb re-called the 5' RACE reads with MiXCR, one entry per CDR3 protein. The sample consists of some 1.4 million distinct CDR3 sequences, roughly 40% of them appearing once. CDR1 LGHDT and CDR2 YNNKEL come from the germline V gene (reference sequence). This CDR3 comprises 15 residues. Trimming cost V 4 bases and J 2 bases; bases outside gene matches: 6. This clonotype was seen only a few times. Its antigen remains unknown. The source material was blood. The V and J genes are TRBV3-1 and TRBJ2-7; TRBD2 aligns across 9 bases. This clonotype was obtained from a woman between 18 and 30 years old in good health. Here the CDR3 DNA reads TGTGCCAGCAGCCCAGCGACTAGCGGAACCTACGAGCAGTACTTC. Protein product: CASSPATSGTYEQYF.